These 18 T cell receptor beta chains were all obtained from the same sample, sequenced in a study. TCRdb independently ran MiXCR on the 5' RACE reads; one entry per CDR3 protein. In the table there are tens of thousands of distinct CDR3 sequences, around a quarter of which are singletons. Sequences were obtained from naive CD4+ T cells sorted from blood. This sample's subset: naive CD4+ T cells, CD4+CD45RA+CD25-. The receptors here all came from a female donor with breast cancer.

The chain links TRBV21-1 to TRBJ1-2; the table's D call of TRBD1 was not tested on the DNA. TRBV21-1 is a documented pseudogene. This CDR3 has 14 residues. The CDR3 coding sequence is TGTGCCAGCAGCGGGACAGACCTCAACTATGGCTACACCTTC. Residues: CASSGTDLNYGYTF.

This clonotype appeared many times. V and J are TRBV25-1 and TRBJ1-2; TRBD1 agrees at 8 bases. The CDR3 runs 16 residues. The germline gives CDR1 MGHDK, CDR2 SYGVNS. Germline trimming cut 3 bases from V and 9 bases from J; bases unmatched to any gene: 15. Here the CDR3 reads CASSEGVRTGNVRYTF. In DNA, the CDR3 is TGTGCCAGCAGTGAGGGCGTCAGGACAGGGAACGTTCGCTACACCTTC.

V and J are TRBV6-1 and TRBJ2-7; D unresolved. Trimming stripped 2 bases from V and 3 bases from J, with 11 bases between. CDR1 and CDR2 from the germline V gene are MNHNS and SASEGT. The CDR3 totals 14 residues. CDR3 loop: CASSEWQPIYEQYF. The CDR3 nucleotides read TGTGCCAGCAGTGAATGGCAGCCCATCTACGAGCAGTACTTC.

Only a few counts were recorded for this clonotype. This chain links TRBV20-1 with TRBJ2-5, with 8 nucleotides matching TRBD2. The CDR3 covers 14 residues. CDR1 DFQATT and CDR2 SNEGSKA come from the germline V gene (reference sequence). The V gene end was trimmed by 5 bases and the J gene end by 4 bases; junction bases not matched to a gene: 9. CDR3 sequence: CSARGGGWGETQYF. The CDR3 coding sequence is TGCAGTGCTCGAGGCGGGGGGTGGGGAGAGACCCAGTACTTC.

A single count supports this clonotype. CDR3 in amino acids: CASSFLLNQPQHF. CDR3 nucleotide sequence: TGTGCCAGCAGCTTCCTACTCAATCAGCCCCAGCATTTT. The chain recombines TRBV7-3 with TRBJ1-5; unclear D gene. The CDR3 runs to 13 residues. Germline V lookup: CDR1 SGHTA, CDR2 FQGTGA. The ends were cut back, 3 bases at V and 3 bases at J, with 6 bases in the middle. Based on the CDR3 plus reference TRBV7-3 and TRBJ1-5, the full variable domain is GAGVSQTPSNKVTEKGKYVELRCDPISGHTALYWYRQSLGQGPEFLIYFQGTGAADDSGLPNDRFFAVRPEGSVSTLKIQRTERGDSAVYLCASSFLLNQPQHFGDGTRLSIL.

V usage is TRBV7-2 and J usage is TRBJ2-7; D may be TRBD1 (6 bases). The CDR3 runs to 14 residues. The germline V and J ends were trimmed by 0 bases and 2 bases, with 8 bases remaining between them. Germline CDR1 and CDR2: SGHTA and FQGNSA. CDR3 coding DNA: TGTGCCAGCAGCTTAGCCGGGACAACCTACGAGCAGTACTTC. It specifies CASSLAGTTYEQYF.

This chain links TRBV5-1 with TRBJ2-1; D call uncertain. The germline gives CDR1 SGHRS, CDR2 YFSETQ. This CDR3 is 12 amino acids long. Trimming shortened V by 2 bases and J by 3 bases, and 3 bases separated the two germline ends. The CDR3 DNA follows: TGCGCCAGCAGCTTCGGCTACAATGAGCAGTTCTTC. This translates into CASSFGYNEQFF.

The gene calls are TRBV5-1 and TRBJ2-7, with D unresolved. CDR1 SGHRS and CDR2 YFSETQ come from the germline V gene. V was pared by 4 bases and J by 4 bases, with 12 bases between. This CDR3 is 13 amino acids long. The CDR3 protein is CASSRYDMYEQYF. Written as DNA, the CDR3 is TGCGCCAGCAGCCGATACGACATGTACGAGCAGTACTTC.

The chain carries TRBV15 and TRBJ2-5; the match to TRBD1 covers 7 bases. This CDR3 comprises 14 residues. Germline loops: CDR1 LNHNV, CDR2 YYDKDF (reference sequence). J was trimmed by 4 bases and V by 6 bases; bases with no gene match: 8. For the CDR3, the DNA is TGTGCCACCAGATTACAGGGGATTGGAGAGACCCAGTACTTC. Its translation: CATRLQGIGETQYF. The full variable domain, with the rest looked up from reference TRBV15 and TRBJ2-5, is DAMVIQNPRYQVTQFGKPVTLSCSQTLNHNVMYWYQQKSSQAPKLLFHYYDKDFNNEADTPDNFQSRRPNTSFCFLDIRSPGLGDTAMYLCATRLQGIGETQYFGPGTRLLVL.

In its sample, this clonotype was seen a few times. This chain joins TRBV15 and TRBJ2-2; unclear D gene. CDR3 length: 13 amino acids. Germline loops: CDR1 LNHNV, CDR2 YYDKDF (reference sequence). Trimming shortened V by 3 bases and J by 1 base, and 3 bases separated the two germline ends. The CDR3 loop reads CATSRLNTGELFF. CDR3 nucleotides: TGTGCCACCAGCAGGCTGAACACCGGGGAGCTGTTTTTT.

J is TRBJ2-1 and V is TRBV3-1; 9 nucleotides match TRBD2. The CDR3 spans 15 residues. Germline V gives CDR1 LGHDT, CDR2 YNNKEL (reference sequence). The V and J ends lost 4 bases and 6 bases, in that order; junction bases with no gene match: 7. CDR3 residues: CASSRGGAQVNEQFF. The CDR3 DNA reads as TGTGCCAGCAGCCGCGGGGGGGCCCAGGTCAATGAGCAGTTCTTC.

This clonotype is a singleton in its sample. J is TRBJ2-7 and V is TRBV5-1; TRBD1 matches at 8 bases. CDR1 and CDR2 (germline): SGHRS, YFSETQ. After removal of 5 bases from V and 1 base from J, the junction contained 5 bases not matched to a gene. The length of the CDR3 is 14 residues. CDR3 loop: CASRPGQASYEQYF. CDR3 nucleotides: TGCGCCAGCAGACCGGGACAGGCATCCTACGAGCAGTACTTC.

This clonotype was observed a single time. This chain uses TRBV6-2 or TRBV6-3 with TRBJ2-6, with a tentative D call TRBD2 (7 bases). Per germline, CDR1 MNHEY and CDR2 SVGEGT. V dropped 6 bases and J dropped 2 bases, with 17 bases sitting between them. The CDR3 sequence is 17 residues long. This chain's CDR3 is CASSPRGGTTGANVLTF. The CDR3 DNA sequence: TGTGCCAGCAGCCCCAGGGGAGGGACAACTGGGGCCAACGTCCTGACTTTC.

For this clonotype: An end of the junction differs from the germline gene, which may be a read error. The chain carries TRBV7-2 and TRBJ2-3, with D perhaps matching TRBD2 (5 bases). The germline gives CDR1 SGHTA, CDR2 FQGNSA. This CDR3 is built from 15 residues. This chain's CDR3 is CASSLEGHRTDTQYF. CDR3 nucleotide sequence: TGTGCCAGTAGCTTAGAGGGTCATCGCACAGATACGCAGTATTTT. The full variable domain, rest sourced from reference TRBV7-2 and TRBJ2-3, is GAGVSQSPSNKVTEKGKDVELRCDPISGHTALYWYRQSLGQGLEFLIYFQGNSAPDKSGLPSDRFSAERTGGSVSTLTIQRTQQEDSAVYLCASSLEGHRTDTQYFGPGTRLTVL.

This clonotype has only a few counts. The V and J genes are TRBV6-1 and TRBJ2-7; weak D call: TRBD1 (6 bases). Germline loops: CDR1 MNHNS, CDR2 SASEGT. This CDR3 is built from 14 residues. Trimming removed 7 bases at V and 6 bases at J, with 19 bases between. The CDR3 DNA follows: TGTGCCAGCATTTTCCCCGGGACATTCCCCGAGCAGTACTTC. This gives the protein CASIFPGTFPEQYF.

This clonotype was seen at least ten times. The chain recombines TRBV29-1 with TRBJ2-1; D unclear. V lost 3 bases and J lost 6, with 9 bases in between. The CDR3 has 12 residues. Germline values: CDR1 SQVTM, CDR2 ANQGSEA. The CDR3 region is CSVEDVINEQFF. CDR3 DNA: TGCAGCGTTGAGGACGTGATCAATGAGCAGTTCTTC.

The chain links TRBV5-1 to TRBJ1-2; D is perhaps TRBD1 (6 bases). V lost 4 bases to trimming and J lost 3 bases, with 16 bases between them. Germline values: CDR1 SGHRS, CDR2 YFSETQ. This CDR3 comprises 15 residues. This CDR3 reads CASSADRPTYYGYTF. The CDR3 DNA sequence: TGCGCCAGCAGCGCCGACAGGCCCACTTACTATGGCTACACCTTC.

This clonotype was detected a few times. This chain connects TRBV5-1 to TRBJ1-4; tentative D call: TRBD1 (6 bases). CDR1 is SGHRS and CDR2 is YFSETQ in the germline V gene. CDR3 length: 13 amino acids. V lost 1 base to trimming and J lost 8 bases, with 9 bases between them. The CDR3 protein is CASSLSGEEKLFF. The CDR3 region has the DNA TGCGCCAGCAGCTTGTCAGGGGAGGAAAAACTGTTTTTT.